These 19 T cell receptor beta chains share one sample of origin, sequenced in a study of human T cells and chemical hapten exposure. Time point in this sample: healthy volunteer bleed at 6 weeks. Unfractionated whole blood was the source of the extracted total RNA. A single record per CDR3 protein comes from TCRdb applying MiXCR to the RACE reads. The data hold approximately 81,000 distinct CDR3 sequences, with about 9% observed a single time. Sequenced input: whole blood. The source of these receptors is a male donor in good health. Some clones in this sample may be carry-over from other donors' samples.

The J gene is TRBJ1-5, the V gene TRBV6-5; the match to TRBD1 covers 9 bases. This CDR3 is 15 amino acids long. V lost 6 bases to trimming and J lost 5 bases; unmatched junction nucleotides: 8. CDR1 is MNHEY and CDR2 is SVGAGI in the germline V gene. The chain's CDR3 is CASRAWTGEYQPQHF. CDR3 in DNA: TGTGCCAGCAGAGCATGGACAGGGGAATATCAGCCCCAGCATTTT.

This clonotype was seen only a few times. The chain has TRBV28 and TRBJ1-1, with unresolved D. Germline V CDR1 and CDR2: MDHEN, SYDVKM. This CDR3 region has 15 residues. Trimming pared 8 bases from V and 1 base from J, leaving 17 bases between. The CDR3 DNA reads TGTGCCAGCCGCTCCGGGAGGCACCAGAACACTGAAGCTTTCTTT. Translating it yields CASRSGRHQNTEAFF.

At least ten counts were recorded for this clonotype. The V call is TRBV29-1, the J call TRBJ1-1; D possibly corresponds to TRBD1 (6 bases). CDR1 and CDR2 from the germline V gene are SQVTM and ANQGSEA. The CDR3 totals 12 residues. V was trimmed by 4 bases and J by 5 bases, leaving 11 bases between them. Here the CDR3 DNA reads TGCAGCGTTGGTAGCAGGGGAACTGAAGCTTTCTTT. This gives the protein CSVGSRGTEAFF.

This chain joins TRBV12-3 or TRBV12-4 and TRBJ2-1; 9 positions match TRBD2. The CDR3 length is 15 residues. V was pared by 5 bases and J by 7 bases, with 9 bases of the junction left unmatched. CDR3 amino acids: CASSAHPTSGNEQFF. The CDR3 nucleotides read TGTGCCAGCAGTGCCCACCCGACTAGCGGAAATGAGCAGTTCTTC.

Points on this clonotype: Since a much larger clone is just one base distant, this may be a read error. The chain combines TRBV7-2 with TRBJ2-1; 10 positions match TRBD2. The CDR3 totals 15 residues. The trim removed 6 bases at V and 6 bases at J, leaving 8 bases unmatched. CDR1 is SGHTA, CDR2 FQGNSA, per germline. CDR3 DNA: TGTGCCAGCAGACCCCTAGCGGGAGACTTCAATGAGCAGTTCTTC. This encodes CASRPLAGDFNEQFF.

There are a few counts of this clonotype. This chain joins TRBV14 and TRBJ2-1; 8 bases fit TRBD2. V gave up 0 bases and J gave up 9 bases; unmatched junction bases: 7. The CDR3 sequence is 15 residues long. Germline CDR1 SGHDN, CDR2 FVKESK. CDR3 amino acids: CASSQESGRLSEQFF. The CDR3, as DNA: TGTGCCAGCAGCCAAGAGAGCGGGAGATTAAGTGAGCAGTTCTTC.

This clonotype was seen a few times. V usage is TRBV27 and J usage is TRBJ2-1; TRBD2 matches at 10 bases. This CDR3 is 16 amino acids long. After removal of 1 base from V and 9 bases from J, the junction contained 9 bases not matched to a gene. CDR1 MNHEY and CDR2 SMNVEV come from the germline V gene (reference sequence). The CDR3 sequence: CASSLWASGRSGEQFF. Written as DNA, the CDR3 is TGTGCCAGCAGTTTATGGGCTAGCGGGAGATCGGGTGAGCAGTTCTTC.

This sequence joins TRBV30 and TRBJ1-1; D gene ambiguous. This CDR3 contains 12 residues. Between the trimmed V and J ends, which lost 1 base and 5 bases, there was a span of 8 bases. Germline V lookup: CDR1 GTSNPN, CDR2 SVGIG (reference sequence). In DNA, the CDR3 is TGTGCCTGGAGTGCCATAGCTACTGAAGCTTTCTTT. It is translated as CAWSAIATEAFF.

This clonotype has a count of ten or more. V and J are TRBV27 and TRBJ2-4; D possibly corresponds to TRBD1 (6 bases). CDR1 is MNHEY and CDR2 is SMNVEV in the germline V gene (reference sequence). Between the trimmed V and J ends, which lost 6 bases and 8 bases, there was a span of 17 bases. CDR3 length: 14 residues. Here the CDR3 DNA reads TGTGCCAGCAGACGGGACACTAGAGGGGACATTCAGTACTTC. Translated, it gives CASRRDTRGDIQYF.

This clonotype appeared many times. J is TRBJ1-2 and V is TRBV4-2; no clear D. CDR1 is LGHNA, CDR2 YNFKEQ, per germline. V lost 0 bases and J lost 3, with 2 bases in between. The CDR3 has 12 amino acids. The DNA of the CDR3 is TGTGCCAGCAGCCAAGATTACTATGGCTACACCTTC. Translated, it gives CASSQDYYGYTF.

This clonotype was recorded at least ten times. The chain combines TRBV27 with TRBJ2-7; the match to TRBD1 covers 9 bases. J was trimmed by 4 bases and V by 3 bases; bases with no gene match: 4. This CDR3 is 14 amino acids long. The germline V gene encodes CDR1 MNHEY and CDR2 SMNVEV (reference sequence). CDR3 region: CASSLGQGKYEQYF. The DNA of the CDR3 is TGTGCCAGCAGTTTGGGACAGGGCAAGTACGAGCAGTACTTC.

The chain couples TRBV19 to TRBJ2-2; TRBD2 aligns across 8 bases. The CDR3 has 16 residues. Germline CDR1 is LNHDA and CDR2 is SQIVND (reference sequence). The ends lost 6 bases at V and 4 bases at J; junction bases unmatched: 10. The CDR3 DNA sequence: TGTGCCAGTAGACCACCCGGGGGGGGTGGCACCGGGGAGCTGTTTTTT. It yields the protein CASRPPGGGGTGELFF.

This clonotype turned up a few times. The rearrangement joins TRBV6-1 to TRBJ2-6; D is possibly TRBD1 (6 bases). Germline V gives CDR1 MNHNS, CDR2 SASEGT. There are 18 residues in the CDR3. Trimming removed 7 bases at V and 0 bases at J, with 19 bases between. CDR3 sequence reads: CASNHDRRLSSGANVLTF. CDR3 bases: TGTGCCAGCAACCATGACAGGCGATTAAGCTCTGGGGCCAACGTCCTGACTTTC.

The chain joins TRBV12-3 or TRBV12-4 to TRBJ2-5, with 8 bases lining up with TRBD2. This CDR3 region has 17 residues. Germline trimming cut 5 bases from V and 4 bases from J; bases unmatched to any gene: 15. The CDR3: CASSPLGGGSKGETQYF. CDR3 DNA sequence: TGTGCCAGCAGTCCCTTAGGCGGGGGGAGTAAAGGAGAGACCCAGTACTTC.

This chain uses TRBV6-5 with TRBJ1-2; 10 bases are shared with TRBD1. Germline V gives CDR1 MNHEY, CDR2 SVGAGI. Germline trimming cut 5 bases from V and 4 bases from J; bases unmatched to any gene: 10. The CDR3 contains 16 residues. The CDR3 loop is CASSLTPGQGSYGYTF. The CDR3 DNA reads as TGTGCCAGCAGTCTAACACCGGGACAGGGGAGCTATGGCTACACCTTC.

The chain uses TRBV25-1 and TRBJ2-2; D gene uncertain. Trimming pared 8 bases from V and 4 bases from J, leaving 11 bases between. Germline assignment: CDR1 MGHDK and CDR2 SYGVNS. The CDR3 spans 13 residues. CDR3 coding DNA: TGTGCCAGCGTTAGGACCCGCACCGGGGAGCTGTTTTTT. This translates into CASVRTRTGELFF.

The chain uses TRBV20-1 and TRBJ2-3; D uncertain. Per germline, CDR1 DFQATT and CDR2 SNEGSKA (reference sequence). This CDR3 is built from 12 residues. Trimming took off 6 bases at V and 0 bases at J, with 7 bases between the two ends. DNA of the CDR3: TGCAGTGCACCGGACAGCACAGATACGCAGTATTTT. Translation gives CSAPDSTDTQYF.

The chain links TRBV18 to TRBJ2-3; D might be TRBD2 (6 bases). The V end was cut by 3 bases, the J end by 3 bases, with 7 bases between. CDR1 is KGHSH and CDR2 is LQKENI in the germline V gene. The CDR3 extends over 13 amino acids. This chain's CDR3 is CASSPAGTDTQYF. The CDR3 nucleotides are TGTGCCAGCTCACCCGCGGGGACAGATACGCAGTATTTT.

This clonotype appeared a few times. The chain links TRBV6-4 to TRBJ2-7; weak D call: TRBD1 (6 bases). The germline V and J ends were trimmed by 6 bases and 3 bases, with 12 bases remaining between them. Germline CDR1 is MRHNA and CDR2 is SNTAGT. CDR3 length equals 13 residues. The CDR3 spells CASSLKQGYEQYF. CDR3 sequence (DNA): TGTGCCAGCAGCCTGAAACAGGGCTACGAGCAGTACTTC.